The present TCR beta chain was sequenced within a study of T cell repertoires in cytomegalovirus infection. V lost 4 bases to trimming and J lost 1 base, with 14 bases between them. The CDR3 spans 15 residues. Germline CDR1 reads SGDLS; CDR2 reads YYNGEE. In this sample, this clonotype turned up a few times. TCRdb reanalysed the reads using MiXCR and keeps one entry per CDR3 protein. The profile shows 200,000 to 300,000 distinct CDR3 sequences, approximately 8.3% of them singletons. The V gene is TRBV9, the J gene TRBJ1-1; tentative D call: TRBD1 (5 bases). The sequence was obtained from a human donor in good health (CMV status not recorded). Some clones in this sample may be carry-over from other donors' samples. Input material: PBMCs. CDR3 residues: CASSPSRQGNTEAFF. The CDR3 nucleotides read TGTGCCAGCAGCCCCAGCCGGCAGGGGAACACTGAAGCTTTCTTT.